Below, 32 T cell receptor beta chains from the same sample are listed, as sequenced in a study of cytomegalovirus exposure and HLA in healthy donors. Generated by immunoSEQ multiplex PCR, the TCRdb table keeps only in-frame clones and is missing some. The data contain some 150,000 clones, around 90% of them singletons. The sequenced sample was PBMCs. Receptors were obtained from a man between 18 and 29 years old in good health and CMV-seropositive.

In its sample, this clone was seen once. The chain recombines TRBV5-1 with TRBJ2-6, with TRBD1 identical over 7 bases. Germline CDR1 is SGHRS and CDR2 is YFSETQ. This CDR3 comprises 18 residues. V shed 4 bases and J 1 base; nucleotides not matched to a gene: 11. CDR3 nucleotide sequence: TGCGCCAGCAGCCGTTTCGGACAGGTAACTTCTGGGGCCAACGTCCTGACTTTC. Protein sequence: CASSRFGQVTSGANVLTF.

This sequence joins TRBV23-1 and TRBJ1-1; D gene uncertain. TRBV23-1 is an ORF, with its function uncertain. Trimming stripped 3 bases from V and 0 bases from J, with 5 bases between. This CDR3 region has 13 residues. In DNA, the CDR3 is TGCGCCAGCAGTCAGCAGATGAACACTGAAGCTTTCTTT. Protein: CASSQQMNTEAFF.

The chain joins TRBV19 to TRBJ1-1, with TRBD1 as a possible D gene (6 bases). Per the germline V gene, CDR1 is LNHDA and CDR2 is SQIVND (reference sequence). V shed 4 bases and J shed 1 base, with 10 bases lying between them. The CDR3 is 14 residues long. The CDR3 DNA reads TGTGCCAGTAGTACCAGGGGTAGGAACACTGAAGCTTTCTTT. It translates to CASSTRGRNTEAFF.

This clone was counted a single time. This rearrangement joins TRBV7-9 to TRBJ2-5; 7 bases align to TRBD1. The CDR3 totals 14 residues. Germline-derived CDR1 and CDR2 are SEHNR and FQNEAQ (reference sequence). The J segment lost 5 bases and the V segment lost 4 bases, leaving 7 bases of the junction unmatched. The DNA of the CDR3 is TGTGCCAGCAGCTATCAAGGACAGGTGGAGACCCAGTACTTC. Its protein is CASSYQGQVETQYF.

The V gene is TRBV4-1, the J gene TRBJ1-5, with a possible D match to TRBD1 (6 bases). The germline V gene has CDR1 MGHRA and CDR2 YSYEKL. The CDR3 consists of 16 residues. Trimming stripped 3 bases from V and 4 bases from J, with 16 bases between. CDR3 DNA sequence: TGCGCCAGCAGCCAGATTGGGACACGGAAGAATCAGCCCCAGCATTTT. It encodes CASSQIGTRKNQPQHF.

The chain uses TRBV10-3 and TRBJ1-1; a possible D gene is TRBD1 (5 bases). The CDR3 extends over 14 amino acids. Trimming took 0 bases from V and 8 from J, leaving 13 bases between them. The V gene's germline CDR1 is ENHRY and CDR2 SYGVKD. The DNA for the CDR3 is TGTGCCATCAGTGAGTCGATAGGGACTGGGGAAGCTTTCTTT. Translation: CAISESIGTGEAFF.

This clone occurred a few times. The chain links TRBV29-1 to TRBJ1-1, with unresolved D. CDR1 and CDR2 from the germline V gene are SQVTM and ANQGSEA. Trimming removed 4 bases from V and 7 bases from J, with 7 bases in between. The CDR3 is made up of 10 amino acids. CDR3 nucleotide sequence: TGCAGCGTTGGGCACCATGAAGCTTTCTTT. It is translated as CSVGHHEAFF.

Details on this clone: Other DNA variants within this sample encode the same CDR3. The chain employs TRBV5-1 and TRBJ1-2; no firm D call. The CDR3 contains 13 residues. The germline V gene encodes CDR1 SGHRS and CDR2 YFSETQ. V lost 0 bases and J lost 2, with 5 bases in between. The CDR3 bases are TGCGCCAGCAGCTTGGGCGGGAACTATGGCTACACCTTC. This encodes CASSLGGNYGYTF.

This clone showed up just a few times. The V call is TRBV2, the J call TRBJ1-2; D may be TRBD1 (5 bases). The CDR3 is 11 residues long. The V and J ends lost 8 bases and 3 bases respectively, with 7 bases between them. The germline CDR1 and CDR2 sequences are SNHLY and FYNNEI. The CDR3: CASGGDYGYTF. In DNA form, the CDR3 reads TGTGCCAGCGGAGGGGACTATGGCTACACCTTC.

The rearrangement joins TRBV11-2 to TRBJ2-7; D perhaps matches TRBD1 (6 bases). Trimming shortened V by 6 bases and J by 2 bases, and 11 bases separated the two germline ends. Germline V gene lookup returns CDR1 SGHAT and CDR2 FQNNGV. The CDR3 runs to 13 residues. CDR3 in DNA: TGTGCCAGCAGGTCAGGGGCAACCTACGAGCAGTACTTC. This codes for CASRSGATYEQYF.

The chain uses TRBV19 and TRBJ2-4; 7 bases are a match to TRBD1. The length of the CDR3 is 15 residues. Germline V CDR1 and CDR2: LNHDA, SQIVND (reference sequence). Losses at the gene ends were 5 bases for V and 6 bases for J; bases not matched to a gene: 10. CDR3 sequence (DNA): TGTGCCAGTAGTCCAAGAGACAGGGCAGGAAACATTCAGTACTTC. It specifies CASSPRDRAGNIQYF.

This chain joins TRBV5-6 and TRBJ2-3; TRBD1 matches 10 bases. J was trimmed by 2 bases and V by 4 bases; bases with no gene match: 10. Germline assignment: CDR1 SGHDT and CDR2 YYEEEE. The CDR3 is 17 amino acids. The CDR3 region has the DNA TGTGCCAGCAGCGCTTCCGGGACAGGGGTCTACACAGATACGCAGTATTTT. This translates into CASSASGTGVYTDTQYF. Full variable domain (missing parts from reference TRBV5-6 and TRBJ2-3): DAGVTQSPTHLIKTRGQQVTLRCSPKSGHDTVSWYQQALGQGPQFIFQYYEEEERQRGNFPDRFSGHQFPNYSSELNVNALLLGDSALYLCASSASGTGVYTDTQYFGPGTRLTVL.

The chain couples TRBV27 to TRBJ1-2; D might be TRBD1 (5 bases). Trimming took off 4 bases at V and 4 bases at J, with 13 bases between the two ends. Looked up from germline, CDR1 is MNHEY and CDR2 is SMNVEV (reference sequence). The CDR3 extends over 14 amino acids. CDR3 bases: TGTGCCAGCAGTTCCGTCCAGGGCACCTATGGCTACACCTTC. It encodes CASSSVQGTYGYTF.

The chain uses TRBV5-1 and TRBJ2-1, with TRBD2 matching 7 bases. After removal of 2 bases from V and 2 bases from J, the junction contained 10 bases not matched to a gene. CDR1 and CDR2 (germline): SGHRS, YFSETQ. The length of the CDR3 is 17 residues. The CDR3 nucleotides read TGCGCCAGCAGCTTCGGATTGGACGGGAGGACCTACAATGAGCAGTTCTTC. Its translation: CASSFGLDGRTYNEQFF.

This chain connects TRBV27 to TRBJ1-2, with D hard to call. CDR1 MNHEY and CDR2 SMNVEV come from the germline V gene (reference sequence). The CDR3 has 17 residues. Trimming cost V 2 bases and J 0 bases, with 16 bases left between them. In DNA, the CDR3 is TGTGCCAGCAGTTTAGACGGCAGGATCTTGACTAACTATGGCTACACCTTC. This sequence encodes CASSLDGRILTNYGYTF.

J is TRBJ1-5 and V is TRBV6-5, with D tentatively TRBD1 (6 bases). V gave up 6 bases and J gave up 4 bases, with 10 bases separating them. Per the germline V gene, CDR1 is MNHEY and CDR2 is SVGAGI. This CDR3 comprises 13 residues. The CDR3 coding sequence is TGTGCCAGCAGCGACAGGTTTAATCAGCCCCAGCATTTT. It translates to CASSDRFNQPQHF.

The chain is built from TRBV18 and TRBJ1-1; D is unclear. This CDR3 comprises 13 residues. V was clipped by 2 bases and J by 1 base, with 5 bases between them. In germline, CDR1 is KGHSH, CDR2 LQKENI. The CDR3 DNA follows: TGTGCCAGCTCACCAGCAGGGAACACTGAAGCTTTCTTT. Translation gives CASSPAGNTEAFF.

The rearrangement links TRBV7-9 to TRBJ1-2; the D is unclear. The CDR3 covers 12 residues. V was shortened by 0 bases and J by 8 bases, with 7 bases between the two germline ends. Germline V gene data show CDR1 as SEHNR and CDR2 as FQNEAQ (reference sequence). CDR3 bases: TGTGCCAGCAGCTTAGCGCGAGGAGGCTACACCTTC. This gives the protein CASSLARGGYTF.

The chain has TRBV10-3 and TRBJ2-6; 8 nucleotides line up with TRBD1. The V segment lost 3 bases and the J segment 1 base; nucleotides outside the gene matches: 5. This CDR3 has 17 residues. Germline V gene data show CDR1 as ENHRY and CDR2 as SYGVKD. Here the CDR3 reads CAISDQGALSGANVLTF. The CDR3, as DNA: TGTGCCATCAGTGATCAGGGGGCGCTTTCTGGGGCCAACGTCCTGACTTTC.

This clone was found once. The rearrangement uses TRBV27 and TRBJ2-1; 11 bases agree with TRBD2. The germline CDR1 and CDR2 sequences are MNHEY and SMNVEV (reference sequence). The CDR3 is 15 residues long. Losses at the gene ends were 5 bases for V and 8 bases for J; bases not matched to a gene: 8. The CDR3: CASSRLAGGRDEQFF. CDR3 nucleotides: TGTGCCAGCAGTCGATTAGCGGGGGGGCGGGATGAGCAGTTCTTC.

In nucleotides, the CDR3 is TGTGCCAGCAGCTTGCAGGGGGCGTATGGCTACACCTTC. Its protein is CASSLQGAYGYTF. The V call is TRBV5-6, the J call TRBJ1-2, with 8 bases identical to TRBD1. V lost 1 base to trimming and J lost 5 bases; unmatched junction nucleotides: 1. Germline V gene lookup returns CDR1 SGHDT and CDR2 YYEEEE. The length of the CDR3 is 13 residues.

The V and J genes are TRBV28 and TRBJ1-1; D remains unclear. V dropped 7 bases and J dropped 5 bases, with 14 bases sitting between them. The germline gives CDR1 MDHEN, CDR2 SYDVKM. The CDR3 loop spans 13 amino acids. The CDR3 region is CASTIRRGTEAFF. The CDR3 DNA reads TGTGCCAGCACAATTCGGAGAGGAACTGAAGCTTTCTTT.

V gene TRBV6-1 combines with J gene TRBJ1-1, with D possibly being TRBD1 (5 bases). The CDR3 length is 13 residues. From germline, CDR1 is MNHNS and CDR2 SASEGT. V lost 6 bases and J lost 10, with 18 bases in between. The CDR3 DNA follows: TGTGCCAGCAGCCACTCCGGGGGTGTTGGAGCTTTCTTT. The encoded protein is CASSHSGGVGAFF.

This clone occurred once. The CDR3 bases are TGTGCCAGCAGTTCCGTAGGGGAAGCTGGAAACACCATATATTTT. This sequence encodes CASSSVGEAGNTIYF. The chain is built from TRBV6-5 and TRBJ1-3; D is possibly TRBD1 (5 bases). Germline V gives CDR1 MNHEY, CDR2 SVGAGI. CDR3 length: 15 amino acids. Trimming removed 4 bases at V and 2 bases at J, with 12 bases between.

This clone was counted at least ten times. J is TRBJ2-5 and V is TRBV7-9, with 7 nucleotides matching TRBD2. Unmatched junction bases numbered 12, after V lost 6 bases and J lost 5 bases. The CDR3 loop spans 15 amino acids. Per the germline V gene, CDR1 is SEHNR and CDR2 is FQNEAQ (reference sequence). The CDR3: CASSSLAGVAETQYF. The CDR3 DNA sequence: TGTGCCAGCAGTTCCCTCGCGGGGGTGGCCGAGACCCAGTACTTC. The whole variable domain, filled in from reference TRBV7-9 and TRBJ2-5, reads DTGVSQNPRHKITKRGQNVTFRCDPISEHNRLYWYRQTLGQGPEFLTYFQNEAQLEKSRLLSDRFSAERPKGSFSTLEIQRTEQGDSAMYLCASSSLAGVAETQYFGPGTRLLVL.

The gene calls are TRBV29-1 and TRBJ2-3; perhaps TRBD1 as D (5 bases). CDR3 size: 12 residues. Trimming left V 5 bases short and J 2 bases short, with 8 bases between. Per the germline V gene, CDR1 is SQVTM and CDR2 is ANQGSEA. The CDR3 protein is CSVRQNTDTQYF. The DNA of the CDR3 is TGCAGCGTTAGACAGAACACAGATACGCAGTATTTT.

The V and J genes are TRBV28 and TRBJ2-7; D unclear. CDR1 is MDHEN and CDR2 is SYDVKM in the germline V gene. V lost 5 bases, J lost 5 bases, and 19 bases lay in between. The CDR3 sequence is 15 residues long. This CDR3 is CASSTSTGTRNEQYF. As DNA, the CDR3 is TGTGCCAGCAGTACCTCGACCGGCACCAGGAACGAGCAGTACTTC.

As to this clone: In the same sample, other DNA sequences code for this CDR3. The chain uses TRBV11-3 and TRBJ2-7, with D possibly TRBD2 on 5 matching bases. The CDR3 runs to 13 residues. Trimming stripped 5 bases from V and 3 bases from J, with 11 bases between. CDR1 SGHNT and CDR2 YENEEA come from the germline V gene. CDR3 region: CASSRRGDYEQYF. The DNA for the CDR3 is TGTGCCAGCAGCAGACGGGGTGACTACGAGCAGTACTTC. The variable domain in full, completed from reference TRBV11-3 and TRBJ2-7, reads EAGVVQSPRYKIIEKKQPVAFWCNPISGHNTLYWYLQNLGQGPELLIRYENEEAVDDSQLPKDRFSAERLKGVDSTLKIQPAELGDSAVYLCASSRRGDYEQYFGPGTRLTVT.

The chain carries TRBV6-1 and TRBJ1-5; 9 bases match TRBD1. Trimming removed 3 bases from V and 4 bases from J; junction bases left unmatched: 4. Germline lookup yields CDR1 MNHNS and CDR2 SASEGT. This CDR3 has 15 residues. The CDR3 nucleotides read TGTGCCAGCAGTGACTTGACAGGGGGTAATCAGCCCCAGCATTTT. Translation: CASSDLTGGNQPQHF.

The gene calls are TRBV5-1 and TRBJ2-3; D unclear. Germline loops: CDR1 SGHRS, CDR2 YFSETQ. Trimming cost V 5 bases and J 0 bases, with 4 bases left between them. The length of the CDR3 is 12 residues. DNA for the CDR3: TGCGCCAGCAGGCAGAGCACAGATACGCAGTATTTT. It specifies CASRQSTDTQYF.

Here the CDR3 DNA reads TGTGCCAGCTCACCAGCGGTAGATACGCAGTATTTT. It is translated as CASSPAVDTQYF. The rearrangement joins TRBV18 to TRBJ2-3; D is ambiguous. Germline V gene lookup returns CDR1 KGHSH and CDR2 LQKENI. CDR3 length: 12 residues. V lost 2 bases, J lost 5 bases, and 5 bases lay in between.

This rearrangement joins TRBV5-8 to TRBJ2-7; D is possibly TRBD1 (6 bases). The germline CDR1 and CDR2 sequences are SGHTS and YDEGEE. This CDR3 comprises 15 residues. The V end was cut by 3 bases, the J end by 1 base, with 14 bases between. The CDR3 nucleotides are TGTGCCAGCAGCTACGGATGGACAGAGTCCTACGAGCAGTACTTC. Translated, it gives CASSYGWTESYEQYF.